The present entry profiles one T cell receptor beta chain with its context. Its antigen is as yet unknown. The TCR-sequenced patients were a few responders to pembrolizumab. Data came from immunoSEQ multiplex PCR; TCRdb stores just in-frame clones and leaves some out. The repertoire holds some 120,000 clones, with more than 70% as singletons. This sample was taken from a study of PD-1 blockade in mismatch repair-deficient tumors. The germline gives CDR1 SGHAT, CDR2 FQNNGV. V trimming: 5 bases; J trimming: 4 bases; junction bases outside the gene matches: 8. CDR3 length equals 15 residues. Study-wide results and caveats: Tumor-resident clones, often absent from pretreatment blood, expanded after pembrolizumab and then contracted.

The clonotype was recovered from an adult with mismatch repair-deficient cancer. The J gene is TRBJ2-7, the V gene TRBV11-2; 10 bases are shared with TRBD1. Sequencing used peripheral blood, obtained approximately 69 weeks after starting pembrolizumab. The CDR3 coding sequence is TGTGCCAGCAGCAGGAACCGACAGGGGGCTTACGAGCAGTACTTC. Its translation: CASSRNRQGAYEQYF. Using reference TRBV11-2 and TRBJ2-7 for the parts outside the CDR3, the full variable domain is EAGVAQSPRYKIIEKRQSVAFWCNPISGHATLYWYQQILGQGPKLLIQFQNNGVVDDSQLPKDRFSAERLKGVDSTLKIQPAKLEDSAVYLCASSRNRQGAYEQYFGPGTRLTVT.